This T cell receptor (beta chain) was captured in a study of blood T cell repertoires in COVID-19. Overall study context: COVID-19 samples collected from the United States, Italy and Spain covered acute and convalescent phases. PBMCs, B-cell-depleted T cells, or T cells were the source of the cDNA or gDNA that made up the material.

The V end lost 6 bases, the J end lost 2 bases, and 17 bases lay between the germline ends. Germline V gene data show CDR1 as MNHEY and CDR2 as SMNVEV (reference sequence). The length of the CDR3 is 15 residues. Per the original data handling: Reference gene primer amplification in the assay estimated nucleated cell counts. Clones were read by immunoSEQ multiplex PCR, and TCRdb kept only the in-frame ones, dropping some. D and trimming were read from the DNA, whereas the V and J calls and clone size are those reported in that table. In the table there are around 120,000 clones, about nine tenths of which are singletons.

This clonotype was sampled from a man aged 50 to 60 with active COVID-19. Source material: peripheral blood. This chain joins TRBV27 and TRBJ2-7; weak D call: TRBD2 (7 bases). The CDR3 bases are TGTGCCAGCAGCCTAGAGGGGGGGAGGACCTACGAGCAGTACTTC. This translates into CASSLEGGRTYEQYF.